This T cell receptor beta chain was sequenced for a study of OX40 agonist ivuxolimab in advanced cancers. Study information: Patients received ivuxolimab, an agonistic anti-OX40 (CD134) antibody. There were three patients with partial responses, one having hepatocellular carcinoma and two cutaneous melanoma. Findings of the study overall: Both CD4+ and CD8+ T cell populations in blood had undergone clonal expansion by week 6 at 0.1 to 3.0 mg/kg.

Regarding this clone: The target antigen is unknown.

V lost 6 bases to trimming and J lost 4 bases; unmatched junction nucleotides: 9. CDR3 length: 17 amino acids. Germline assignment: CDR1 LGHNA and CDR2 YNFKEQ. The data were produced by immunoSEQ multiplex PCR, yet TCRdb's version contains in-frame clones alone and is incomplete. The data hold tens of thousands of clones, with 81% observed a single time. The TCR originated in an adult with an advanced solid tumor such as melanoma, head and neck, liver or kidney cancer. V is TRBV4-2 and J is TRBJ2-7; 16 bases are shared with TRBD2. Here the sequenced sample was CD4+ or CD8+ T cells sorted from blood, taken in a trial of the OX40 agonist ivuxolimab. CDR3 coding DNA: TGTGCCAGCAGTACCGGGACTAGCGGGGGGGCTTGGTACGAGCAGTACTTC. Translating it yields CASSTGTSGGAWYEQYF.